The following is a TCR beta chain sequence with its context. What it recognizes is unknown. The sample comes from a study of T cell repertoires in ileal Crohn's disease. Overall study: About half of patients got postoperative therapy: about ten thiopurines, approximately 17 anti-TNF.

J lost 8 bases, V lost 4 bases, and 14 bases had no gene match. Germline CDR1 SGHDT, CDR2 YYEEEE. CDR3 length: 16 residues. Method: immunoSEQ multiplex PCR; TCRdb's copy keeps in-frame clones and lacks some. The data hold roughly 18,000 clones, with 75% to 90% observed a single time. Study-wide results and limits: Endoscopic recurrence occurred in every patient whose clonality exceeded 26.8%.

This receptor was taken from an adult with Crohn's disease. The source material was ileal tissue. V and J are TRBV5-6 and TRBJ1-5, with 8 bases fitting TRBD1. This CDR3 is CASSLDREGNLKPQHF. For the CDR3, the DNA is TGTGCCAGCAGCCTGGACAGGGAGGGCAATTTAAAGCCCCAGCATTTT.